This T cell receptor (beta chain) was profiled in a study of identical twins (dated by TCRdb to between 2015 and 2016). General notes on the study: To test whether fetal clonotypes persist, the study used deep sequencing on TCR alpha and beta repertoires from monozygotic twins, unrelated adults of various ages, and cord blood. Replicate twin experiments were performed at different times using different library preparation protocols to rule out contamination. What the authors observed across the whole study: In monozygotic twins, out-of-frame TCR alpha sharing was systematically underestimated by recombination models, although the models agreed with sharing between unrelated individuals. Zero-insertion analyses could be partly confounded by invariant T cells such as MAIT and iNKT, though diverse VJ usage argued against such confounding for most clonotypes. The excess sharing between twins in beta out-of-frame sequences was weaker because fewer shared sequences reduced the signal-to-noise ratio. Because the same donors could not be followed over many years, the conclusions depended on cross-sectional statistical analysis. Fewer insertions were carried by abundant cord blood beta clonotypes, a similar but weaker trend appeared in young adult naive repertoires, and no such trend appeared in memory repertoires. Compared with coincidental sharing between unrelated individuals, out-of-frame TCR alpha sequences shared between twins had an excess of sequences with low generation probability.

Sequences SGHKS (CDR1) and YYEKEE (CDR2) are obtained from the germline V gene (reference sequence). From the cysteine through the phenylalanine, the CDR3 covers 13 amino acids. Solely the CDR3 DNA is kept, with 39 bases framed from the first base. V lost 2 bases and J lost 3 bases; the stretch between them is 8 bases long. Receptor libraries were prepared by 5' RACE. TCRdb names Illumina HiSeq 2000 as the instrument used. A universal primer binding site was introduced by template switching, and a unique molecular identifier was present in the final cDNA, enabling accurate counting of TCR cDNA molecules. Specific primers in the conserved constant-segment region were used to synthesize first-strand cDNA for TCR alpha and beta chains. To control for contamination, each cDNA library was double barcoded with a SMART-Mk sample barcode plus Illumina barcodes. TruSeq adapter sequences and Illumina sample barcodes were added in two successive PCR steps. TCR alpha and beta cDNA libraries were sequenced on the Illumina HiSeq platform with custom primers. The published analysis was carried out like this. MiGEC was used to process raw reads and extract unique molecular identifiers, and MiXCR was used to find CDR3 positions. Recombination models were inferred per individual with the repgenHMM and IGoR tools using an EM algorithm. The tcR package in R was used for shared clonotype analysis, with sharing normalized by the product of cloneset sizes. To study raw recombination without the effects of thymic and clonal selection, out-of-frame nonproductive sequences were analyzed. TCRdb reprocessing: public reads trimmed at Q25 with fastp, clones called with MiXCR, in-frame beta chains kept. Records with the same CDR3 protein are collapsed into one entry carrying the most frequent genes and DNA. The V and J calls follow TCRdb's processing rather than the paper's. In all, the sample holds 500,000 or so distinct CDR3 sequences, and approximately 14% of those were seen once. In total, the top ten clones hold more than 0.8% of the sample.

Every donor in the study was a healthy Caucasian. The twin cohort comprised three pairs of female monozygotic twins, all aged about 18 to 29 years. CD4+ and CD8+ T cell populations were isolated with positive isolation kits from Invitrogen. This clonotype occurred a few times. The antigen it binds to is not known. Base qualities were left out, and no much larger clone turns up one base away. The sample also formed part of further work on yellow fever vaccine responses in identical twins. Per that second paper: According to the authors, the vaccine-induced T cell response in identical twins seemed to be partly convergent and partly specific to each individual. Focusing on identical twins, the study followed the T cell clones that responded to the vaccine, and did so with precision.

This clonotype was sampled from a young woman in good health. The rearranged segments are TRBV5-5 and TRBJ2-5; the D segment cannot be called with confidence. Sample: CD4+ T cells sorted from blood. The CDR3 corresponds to CASSFAGEETQYF. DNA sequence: TGTGCCAGCAGCTTCGCCGGCGAAGAGACCCAGTACTTC.